This T cell receptor beta chain was retrieved from a study of PD-L1 blockade in urothelial cancer. Overall study context: Blood analysis was done at 3 weeks (second dose) and 6 weeks after treatment began.

CDR3 length: 14 amino acids. Germline-derived CDR1 and CDR2 are MNHNS and SASEGT. Unmatched junction bases numbered 6, after V lost 4 bases and J lost 6 bases. The count of this clone is one. Sequencing was performed with immunoSEQ multiplex PCR; in TCRdb, only in-frame clones are kept and a portion is missing. The repertoire holds some 20,000 clones, with almost 90% as singletons. The receptor's source is a man between 45 and 60 years old with urothelial cancer. J is TRBJ1-2 and V is TRBV6-1; 9 bases fit TRBD1. This sample comprised PBMCs, obtained around atezolizumab (anti-PD-L1) treatment. CDR3 residues: CASSVGQGRNGYTF. The CDR3 region has the DNA TGTGCCAGCAGTGTGGGACAGGGAAGGAATGGCTACACCTTC.